The present T cell receptor beta chain was sequenced within a study of cytomegalovirus exposure and HLA in healthy donors. Notes on this clone: The antigen is undetermined.

PCR used 60 Vbeta primers and 13 Jbeta primers. Only in-frame clones appear in the TCRdb table, and some are missing; sequencing was by immunoSEQ multiplex PCR. Among some 130,000 clones listed, approximately 80% were seen once. Study-wide results and caveats: V- and J-gene trimming of TCR beta was linked (in a later analysis) to a missense DCLRE1C variant.

The trim removed 3 bases at V and 0 bases at J, leaving 6 bases unmatched. The germline V gene has CDR1 SEHNR and CDR2 FQNEAQ (reference sequence). The CDR3 is made up of 16 amino acids. The rearrangement joins TRBV7-9 to TRBJ1-1; 8 bases fit TRBD1. This sequence was found in a man aged 40-50 years in good health and CMV-seronegative. The sequencing input was PBMCs. The CDR3 here is CASSLGDRFLNTEAFF. The CDR3 DNA follows: TGTGCCAGCAGCTTGGGGGACAGGTTTCTGAACACTGAAGCTTTCTTT.